Below, one TCR beta chain is given with its context. There is no known antigen for this receptor. No base-level quality is on record; no much larger clone is a single base apart. This specimen belongs to a study of cytomegalovirus exposure and HLA in healthy donors (dated by TCRdb to 2016 to 2017). Context from the whole study: In an earlier analysis of fewer than 750 of the donors, roughly 300 Gb of sequence data and 90 million to 130 million unique TCR beta sequences from about 180 million T cells were reported. Approximately 330 gigabases of sequencing data and roughly 81 million unique TCR sequences made up an early release that covered approximately 650 HLA-typed donors. Among the roughly 430 genotyped donors, about 83% belonged to the genetic ancestry cluster associated with self-reported Caucasian donors. The study aimed to test whether signatures of past pathogen exposure could be identified by cataloging public T cell receptors. The study used immunosequencing to profile the T cell repertoires of 670 or so subjects and linked those repertoires to cytomegalovirus serostatus. Along with the roughly 670-subject first cohort, a separate validation cohort of approximately 110 different subjects was used. The study combined high-throughput TCR immunosequencing, statistical association of individual TCRs with disease status, and machine learning to predict cytomegalovirus infection status. To study patterns of TCR occurrence, a later analysis re-analyzed previously published TCR beta repertoires from around 670 donors and added high-resolution HLA genotyping. The later analysis used no new phenotypic data to find candidate immune exposures, relying instead on TCR beta sequences and their occurrence across donors. In an earlier analysis of a few hundred of the donors, high-throughput TCR beta sequencing was used to judge whether each TCR beta V gene segment behaved as functional or pseudogenic. Alongside the repertoire data, information on donor age, sex, ethnicity and CMV serostatus was compiled. A later genetic analysis used genome-wide SNP genotypes for about 65% of the 666 donors, treating that subset as a discovery cohort. All discovery cohort repertoires had been generated on a single sequencing platform. HLA typing included class I and class II loci at four-digit resolution. Typing coverage varied by locus: about 620-630 donors for A, B, C, DRB1 and DQB1; some 520 for DQA1; over 600 for DPA1; fewer than 480 for DPB1. Because of strong linkage in the cohort, five DR-DQ haplotypes were treated as single units for association and clustering. Across around 400 genotyped donors of the cohort, an average of about 240,000 unique TCR beta nucleotide sequences per donor were sequenced, and roughly 20% of those sequences were non-productive.

In total, more than 500 healthy bone marrow donors made up the cohort. At the time of sampling, all cohort members were nominally healthy, though unrecorded immune exposures were likely present. The donor was CMV seronegative and belonged to the group of 352 seronegative cohort members. A peripheral blood sample was provided by each donor, and peripheral blood mononuclear cells were used for TCR beta sequencing. Genomic DNA extraction from the blood cell samples was performed with the Qiagen DNeasy Blood Extraction Kit. The library came from the immunoSEQ multiplex PCR assay. For the multiplex PCR, a mixture combining 60 forward primers for TCR Vbeta segments and 13 reverse primers for TCR Jbeta segments was used. The CDR3 region of rearranged TCR beta genes was amplified from genomic DNA by a multiplex PCR assay. The amplified TCR beta libraries were sequenced on the Illumina HiSeq System as 87-base-pair reads. The source study handled its data this way. A later analysis counted about 80 million unique TCR beta chains across the roughly 700 repertoires, and 9 million to 14 million of these chains were shared by at least two donors. To remove PCR and sequencing errors, raw reads were error-corrected and collapsed into unique sequences using a nearest-neighbor algorithm that merged closely related sequences. CDR3 sequences were aligned to IMGT reference sequences to assign V, D and J gene segments. For a sequence to be retained, a match of at least six nucleotides was required to both a V gene segment and a J gene segment. Rearrangements were classified as productive when the CDR3 lacked stop codons and remained in frame with V and J, and all other rearrangements were classified as non-productive. CDR3 was defined by IMGT convention, running from the second conserved V-encoded cysteine to the conserved J-encoded phenylalanine. The earlier analysis of fewer than 750 of the donors excluded sequences that lacked an unambiguous match to a single V gene segment. An earlier analysis of about 600 of the donors called V segments functional above 56.7% productive rearrangements and segregating when the between-donor standard deviation exceeded 5%. A statistical classification framework was developed to diagnose cytomegalovirus status using the catalog of TCR beta chain sequences. In a later analysis, TCR nucleotide sequences were compared against IMGT/GENE-DB human TR gene sequences so that V and J genes could be assigned. Using the TCRdist pipeline, a later analysis assigned CDR3 sequences along with most-parsimonious VDJ recombination scenarios. In a later analysis, every TCR beta chain was defined by the combination of its CDR3 amino acid sequence and its V-gene family, and reads without a unique V-gene family were dropped. As a way to deal with suspected cross-contamination and a sequencing artifact, a later analysis dropped 450 to 700 nucleotide sequences that were highly shared and had low generation probability. In a later analysis, a clonal expansion index for each public chain was calculated from normalized within-repertoire ranks of inferred template counts. A later analysis computed generation probabilities with a VDJ recombination model fitted to out-of-frame rearrangements, and checked the results against IGoR. Hypergeometric tests were used in a later analysis to score TCR-TCR, TCR-HLA and TCR-CMV co-occurrence, with a repertoire-size bias correction applied to the TCR pairs. False discovery rates were estimated in a later analysis by permuting HLA or CMV assignments 20 times. In a later analysis, co-occurring TCRs were grouped using DBSCAN, and TCRdist sequence similarity was added for clustering within HLA-allele-positive subsets. Repertoires with fewer than 30,000 or more than 120,000 public chains were left out of co-occurrence clustering, as were a few repertoires with anomalous nucleotide sharing. TCRdb obtained this table from immuneACCESS and retained in-frame rearrangements with V and J assigned. These tables miss some clones; where compared with another copy, unresolved V genes account for less than half of the shortfall, and the remainder is unexplained. The D gene and trimming were derived from the DNA, and the V and J assignments and clone size from that table. The sample table shows fewer than 140,000 clones, and around four fifths are seen once. Together, the top ten hold 1.6% of the sample.

Study-wide findings and limitations: In a later analysis, the rate of TCR association differed among HLA loci, with DRB1 alleles having the most associated TCRs and HLA-C alleles having the fewest. In this cohort, only TCR beta chains were sequenced, and detectable features were limited by the absence of alpha or paired-chain data. Most CMV-associated TCR beta chains appeared to be HLA-restricted in a later analysis, and the HLA associations seemed to be driven largely by CMV exposure. Sequencing depth was assumed to be roughly uniform across donors in the presence/absence analyses, though that assumption may not hold. The classifier was reported to diagnose cytomegalovirus status with high specificity and sensitivity in both the original and validation cohorts. A few of the identified cytomegalovirus-associated TCR beta chains were confirmed in vitro to be specific for cytomegalovirus antigens. A later analysis associated 15,000 or so TCR beta sequences with specific HLA alleles at a false discovery rate of 0.05. Compared with the roughly 710-donor mean, donors in an Asian-associated ancestry cluster had fewer N-insertions in productive TCRs, according to a later genetic analysis. When HLA alleles, especially DR and DQ, strongly co-occurred, attributing TCR associations to individual alleles was difficult. The sequencing pipeline was judged likely to have produced a cluster of highly shared sequence variants as a technical artifact. The study listed 164 TCR beta chains as associated with cytomegalovirus. An association between a missense DCLRE1C variant and V-gene and J-gene trimming of TCR beta chains was found in a later genetic analysis and replicated in an independent cohort. In an earlier analysis of around 600 of the donors, most TCR beta V segments were observed in productive rearrangements about 87% or about 30% of the time, broadly matching IMGT annotations. Immune exposure information for the cohort was limited to CMV serostatus. The authors suggested that the approach could potentially be generalized to other disease states and immunological phenotypes. A later analysis found that HLA-associated TCR beta chains were more clonally expanded and had lower generation probabilities than equally common non-associated chains. A further reported finding was that TCR beta sequences accurately predicted the HLA-A and HLA-B alleles for most subjects in the first cohort. Linkage disequilibrium might explain the correlated functional status among segregating V segments, but an unknown experimental factor could not be excluded. The earlier analysis of about 600 of the donors excluded fewer than 20 rarely observed V segments, including chromosome 9 orphons, because counts were too low. While some public TCRs were present in many individuals, most TCR sequences turned up only very rarely across donors. Some IMGT-functional V segments, including TRBV6-2 and TRBV6-3, could not be told apart with the 87-base-pair reads, so those segments were excluded. In a later analysis, several top co-occurrence clusters were reported to appear linked to parvovirus B19, influenza, CMV and Epstein-Barr virus. HLA typing was unavailable for some donors at each locus, so association tests used only the typed subset.

The germline V and J ends show losses of 4 bases and 2 bases respectively, and no gene match explains 11 bases of the junction. CDR1 and CDR2, looked up from the germline V gene (reference sequence), are SGHKS and YYEKEE. From the cysteine through the phenylalanine, the CDR3 covers 16 amino acids. Only the CDR3 DNA is retained, 48 bases long and in frame from the first base. The sequence was collected from a man in his forties or fifties in good health and CMV-seronegative. Rearrangement joined TRBV5-5 to TRBJ2-5, and 7 junction bases match TRBD1. Source material: PBMCs. At the DNA level, the sequence is TGTGCCAGCAGCGTCCCTTCGGGGACAGTTCAAGAGACCCAGTACTTC. Its translation is CASSVPSGTVQETQYF.